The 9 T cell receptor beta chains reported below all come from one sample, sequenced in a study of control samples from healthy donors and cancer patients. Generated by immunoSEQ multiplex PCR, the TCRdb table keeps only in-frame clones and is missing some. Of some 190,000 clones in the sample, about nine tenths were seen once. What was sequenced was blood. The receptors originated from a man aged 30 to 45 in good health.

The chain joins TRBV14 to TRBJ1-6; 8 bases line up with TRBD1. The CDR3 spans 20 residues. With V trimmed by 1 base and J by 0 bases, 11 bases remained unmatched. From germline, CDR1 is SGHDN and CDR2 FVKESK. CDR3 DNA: TGTGCCAGCAGCCAAGCCAGGGGGCGTCCCCAGAGCTCCTATAATTCACCCCTCCACTTT. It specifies CASSQARGRPQSSYNSPLHF.

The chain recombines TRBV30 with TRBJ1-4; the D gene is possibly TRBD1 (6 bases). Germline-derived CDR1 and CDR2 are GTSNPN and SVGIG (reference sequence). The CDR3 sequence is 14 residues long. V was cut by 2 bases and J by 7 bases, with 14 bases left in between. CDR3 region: CAWSQGGGAEKLFF. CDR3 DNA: TGTGCCTGGAGTCAAGGGGGAGGTGCTGAAAAACTGTTTTTT.

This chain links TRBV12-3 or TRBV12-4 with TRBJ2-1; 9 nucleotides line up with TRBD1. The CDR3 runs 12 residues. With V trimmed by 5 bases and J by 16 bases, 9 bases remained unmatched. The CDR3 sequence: CASSVPRDRAFF. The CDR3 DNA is TGTGCCAGCAGTGTACCCCGGGACAGGGCATTCTTC.

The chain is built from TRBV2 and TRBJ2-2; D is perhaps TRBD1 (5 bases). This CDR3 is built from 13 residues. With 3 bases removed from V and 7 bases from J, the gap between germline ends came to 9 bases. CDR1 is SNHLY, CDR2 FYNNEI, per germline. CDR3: CASSEGPVGELFF. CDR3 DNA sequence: TGTGCCAGCAGTGAGGGGCCCGTCGGGGAGCTGTTTTTT.

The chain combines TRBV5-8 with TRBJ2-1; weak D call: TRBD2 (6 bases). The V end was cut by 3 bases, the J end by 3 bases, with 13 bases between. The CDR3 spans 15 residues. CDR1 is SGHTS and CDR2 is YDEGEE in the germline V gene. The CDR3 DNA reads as TGTGCCAGCAGCTCCGCGGGAAGGGACTACAATGAGCAGTTCTTC. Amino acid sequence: CASSSAGRDYNEQFF. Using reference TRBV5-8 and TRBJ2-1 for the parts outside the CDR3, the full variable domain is EAGVTQSPTHLIKTRGQQATLRCSPISGHTSVYWYQQALGLGLQFLLWYDEGEERNRGNFPPRFSGRQFPNYSSELNVNALELEDSALYLCASSSAGRDYNEQFFGPGTRLTVL.

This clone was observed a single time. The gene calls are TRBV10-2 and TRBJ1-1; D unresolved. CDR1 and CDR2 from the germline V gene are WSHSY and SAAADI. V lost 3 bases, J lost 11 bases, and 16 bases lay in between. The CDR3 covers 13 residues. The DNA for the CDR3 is TGCGCCAGCAGTGATCTCGGCCTGTTTGAGGCTTTCTTT. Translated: CASSDLGLFEAFF.

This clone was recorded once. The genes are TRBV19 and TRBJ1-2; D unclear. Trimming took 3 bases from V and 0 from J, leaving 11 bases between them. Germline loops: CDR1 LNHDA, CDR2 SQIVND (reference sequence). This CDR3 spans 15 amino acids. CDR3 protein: CASSIALQTNYGYTF. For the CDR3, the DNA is TGTGCCAGTAGTATTGCCCTACAGACTAACTATGGCTACACCTTC. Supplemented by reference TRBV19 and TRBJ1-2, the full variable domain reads DGGITQSPKYLFRKEGQNVTLSCEQNLNHDAMYWYRQDPGQGLRLIYYSQIVNDFQKGDIAEGYSVSREKKESFPLTVTSAQKNPTAFYLCASSIALQTNYGYTFGSGTRLTVV.

CDR3: CASSLQGGTNTEAFF. The CDR3 DNA reads TGTGCCAGCAGCCTACAGGGAGGGACGAACACTGAAGCTTTCTTT. This chain connects TRBV13 to TRBJ1-1; tentative D call: TRBD1 (6 bases). Looked up from germline, CDR1 is PRHDT and CDR2 is FYEKMQ (reference sequence). V shed 5 bases and J shed 1 base, with 14 bases lying between them. This CDR3 is built from 15 residues.

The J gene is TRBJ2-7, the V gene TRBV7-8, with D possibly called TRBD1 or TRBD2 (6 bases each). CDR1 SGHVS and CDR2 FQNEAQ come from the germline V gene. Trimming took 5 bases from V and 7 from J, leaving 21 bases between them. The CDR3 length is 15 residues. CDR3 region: CASSPWWGAREEQYF. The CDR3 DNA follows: TGTGCCAGCAGCCCCTGGTGGGGGGCGCGAGAAGAGCAGTACTTC. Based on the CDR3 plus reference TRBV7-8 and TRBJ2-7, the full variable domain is GAGVSQSPRYKVAKRGQDVALRCDPISGHVSLFWYQQALGQGPEFLTYFQNEAQLDKSGLPSDRFFAERPEGSVSTLKIQRTQQEDSAVYLCASSPWWGAREEQYFGPGTRLTVT.